The next 8 T cell receptor beta chains were all read from a single sample in a study of cytomegalovirus exposure and HLA in healthy donors. Primers: 60 Vbeta forward and 13 Jbeta reverse. TCRdb's table, derived via immunoSEQ multiplex PCR, lists solely in-frame clones and lacks some. The top ten hold approximately 2% of the sample, which has 120,000 or so clones, about 86% seen once. Sequencing was done on a sample of PBMCs. All receptors derive from a man aged 40-49 years in good health and CMV-seronegative.

This chain uses TRBV5-1 with TRBJ1-5; no firm D call. The germline gives CDR1 SGHRS, CDR2 YFSETQ. V dropped 7 bases and J dropped 3 bases, with 11 bases sitting between them. The CDR3 has 13 residues. The CDR3: CASARGFNQPQHF. The DNA of the CDR3 is TGCGCCAGCGCCCGAGGGTTCAATCAGCCCCAGCATTTT.

The rearrangement joins TRBV6-6 to TRBJ2-1; 9 bases match TRBD2. With 2 bases clipped from V and 6 bases from J, the junction kept 5 bases outside the gene matches. This CDR3 region has 15 residues. Germline V CDR1 and CDR2: MNHNY, SVGAGI (reference sequence). CDR3 in DNA: TGTGCCAGCAGTTACCCCCTAGCGGGGATCAATGAGCAGTTCTTC. As protein: CASSYPLAGINEQFF.

V usage is TRBV5-8 and J usage is TRBJ1-5, with 7 bases lining up with TRBD1. V was clipped by 2 bases and J by 3 bases; unmatched bases: 2. There are 14 residues in the CDR3. Germline V CDR1 and CDR2: SGHTS, YDEGEE. The CDR3 region is CASSFGQVNQPQHF. In nucleotides, the CDR3 is TGTGCCAGCAGCTTTGGACAGGTCAATCAGCCCCAGCATTTT. Variable domain in full (rest from reference TRBV5-8 and TRBJ1-5): EAGVTQSPTHLIKTRGQQATLRCSPISGHTSVYWYQQALGLGLQFLLWYDEGEERNRGNFPPRFSGRQFPNYSSELNVNALELEDSALYLCASSFGQVNQPQHFGDGTRLSIL.

This sequence joins TRBV6-6 and TRBJ2-2, with TRBD2 matching over 10 bases. The junction had 1 base not matched to a gene; V was cut back by 2 bases and J by 4 bases. The CDR3 has 15 residues. Germline V CDR1 and CDR2: MNHNY, SVGAGI (reference sequence). The CDR3 protein is CASSYVAGGTGELFF. The CDR3 DNA is TGTGCCAGCAGTTACGTAGCGGGGGGCACCGGGGAGCTGTTTTTT.

The chain has TRBV7-9 and TRBJ1-6; TRBD1 matches at 9 bases. This CDR3 contains 14 residues. Germline V CDR1 and CDR2: SEHNR, FQNEAQ (reference sequence). With V trimmed by 5 bases and J by 10 bases, 6 bases remained unmatched. DNA of the CDR3: TGTGCCAGCAGCCTACAGGGGGCCAGCTCACCCCTCCACTTT. It specifies CASSLQGASSPLHF.

The chain links TRBV6-1 to TRBJ2-5, with TRBD1 matching over 9 bases. V dropped 1 base and J dropped 6; count of bases not matched to a gene: 6. Germline CDR1 MNHNS, CDR2 SASEGT. CDR3 length: 15 amino acids. The CDR3 spells CASSEDGTGSKTQYF. The DNA for the CDR3 is TGTGCCAGCAGTGAAGACGGGACAGGGTCGAAGACCCAGTACTTC.

The chain combines TRBV27 with TRBJ1-4; TRBD1 agrees at 8 bases. This CDR3 is built from 16 residues. The germline V gene has CDR1 MNHEY and CDR2 SMNVEV (reference sequence). After removal of 2 bases from V and 4 bases from J, the junction contained 6 bases not matched to a gene. DNA for the CDR3: TGTGCCAGCAGTTTAAGATCCGGACAGGGTAATGAAAAACTGTTTTTT. Protein sequence: CASSLRSGQGNEKLFF.

The gene calls are TRBV28 and TRBJ1-2; D may be TRBD1 (6 bases). V lost 10 bases and J 3 bases, leaving 15 bases between the germline ends. The CDR3 covers 13 residues. Germline V gene sequence: CDR1 MDHEN, CDR2 SYDVKM. This chain's CDR3 is CAITQGLDYGYTF. The CDR3 DNA sequence: TGTGCCATCACACAGGGTTTGGACTATGGCTACACCTTC.